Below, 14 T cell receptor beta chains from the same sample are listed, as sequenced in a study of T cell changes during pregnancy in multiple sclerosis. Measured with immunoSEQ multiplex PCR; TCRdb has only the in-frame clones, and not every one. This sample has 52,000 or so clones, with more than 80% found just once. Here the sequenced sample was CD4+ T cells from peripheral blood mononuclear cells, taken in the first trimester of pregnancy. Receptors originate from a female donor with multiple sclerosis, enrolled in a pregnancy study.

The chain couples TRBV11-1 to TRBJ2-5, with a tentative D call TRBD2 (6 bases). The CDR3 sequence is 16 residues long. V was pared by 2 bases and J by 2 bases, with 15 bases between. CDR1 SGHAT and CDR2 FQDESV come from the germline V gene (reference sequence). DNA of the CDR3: TGTGCCAGCAGCTTAAGACGGGCTAGCGAACAAGAGACCCAGTACTTC. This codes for CASSLRRASEQETQYF.

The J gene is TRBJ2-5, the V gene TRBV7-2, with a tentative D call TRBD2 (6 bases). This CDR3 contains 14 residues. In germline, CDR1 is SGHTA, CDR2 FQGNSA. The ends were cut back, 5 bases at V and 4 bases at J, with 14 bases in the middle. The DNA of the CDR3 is TGTGCCAGCAGCCCCGGGACTTCGGCAGAGACCCAGTACTTC. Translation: CASSPGTSAETQYF.

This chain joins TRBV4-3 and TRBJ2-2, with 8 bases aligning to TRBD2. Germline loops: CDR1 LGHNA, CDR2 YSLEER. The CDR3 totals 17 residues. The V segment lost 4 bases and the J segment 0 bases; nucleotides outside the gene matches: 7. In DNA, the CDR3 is TGCGCCAGCAGCCGGTCGAGCGGGGGCGCGAACACCGGGGAGCTGTTTTTT. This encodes CASSRSSGGANTGELFF.

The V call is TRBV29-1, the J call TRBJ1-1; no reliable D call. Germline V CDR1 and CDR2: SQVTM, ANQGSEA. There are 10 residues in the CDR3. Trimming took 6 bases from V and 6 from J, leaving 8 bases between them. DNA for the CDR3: TGCAGCGTCAAAAGCTCTGAAGCTTTCTTT. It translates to CSVKSSEAFF. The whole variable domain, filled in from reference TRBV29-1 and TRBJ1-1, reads SAVISQKPSRDICQRGTSLTIQCQVDSQVTMMFWYRQQPGQSLTLIATANQGSEATYESGFVIDKFPISRPNLTFSTLTVSNMSPEDSSIYLCSVKSSEAFFGQGTRLTVV.

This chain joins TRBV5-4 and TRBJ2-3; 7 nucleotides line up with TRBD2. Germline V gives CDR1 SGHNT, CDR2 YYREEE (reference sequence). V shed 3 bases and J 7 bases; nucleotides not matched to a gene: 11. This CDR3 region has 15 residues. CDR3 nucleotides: TGTGCCAGCAGCTATAGCGGAGGGAGGGGAAATACGCAGTATTTT. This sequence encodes CASSYSGGRGNTQYF.

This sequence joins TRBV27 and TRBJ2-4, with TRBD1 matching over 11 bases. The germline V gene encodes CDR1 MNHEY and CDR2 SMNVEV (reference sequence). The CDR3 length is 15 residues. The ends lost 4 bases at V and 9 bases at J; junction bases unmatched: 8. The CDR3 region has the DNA TGTGCCAGCAGTTCTACCGGGACAGGGGGTACCATTCAGTACTTC. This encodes CASSSTGTGGTIQYF.

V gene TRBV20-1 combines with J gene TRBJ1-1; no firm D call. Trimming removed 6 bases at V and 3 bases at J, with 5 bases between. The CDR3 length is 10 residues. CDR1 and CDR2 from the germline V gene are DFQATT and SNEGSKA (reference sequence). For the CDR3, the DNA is TGCAGTGCGAGTGACACTGAAGCTTTCTTT. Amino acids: CSASDTEAFF.

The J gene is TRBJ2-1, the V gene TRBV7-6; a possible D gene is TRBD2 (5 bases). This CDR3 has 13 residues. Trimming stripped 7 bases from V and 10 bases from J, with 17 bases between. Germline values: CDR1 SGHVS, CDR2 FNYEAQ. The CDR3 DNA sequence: TGTGCCAGCACCCACTTCGGAGGAACGGAGCAGTTCTTC. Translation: CASTHFGGTEQFF.

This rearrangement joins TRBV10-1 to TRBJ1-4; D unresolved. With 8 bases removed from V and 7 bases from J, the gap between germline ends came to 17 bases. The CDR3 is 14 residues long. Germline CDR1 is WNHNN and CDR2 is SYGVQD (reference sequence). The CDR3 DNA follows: TGCGCCAGCCGGGCCGCGGGAAAAGGTGAAAAACTGTTTTTT. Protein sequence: CASRAAGKGEKLFF.

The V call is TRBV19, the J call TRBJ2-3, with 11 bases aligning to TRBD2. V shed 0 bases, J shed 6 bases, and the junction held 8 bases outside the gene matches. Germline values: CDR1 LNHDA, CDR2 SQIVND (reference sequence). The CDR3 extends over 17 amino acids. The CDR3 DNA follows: TGTGCCAGTAGTATAGACACTAGCGGGAGTGAGAAGGATACGCAGTATTTT. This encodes CASSIDTSGSEKDTQYF.

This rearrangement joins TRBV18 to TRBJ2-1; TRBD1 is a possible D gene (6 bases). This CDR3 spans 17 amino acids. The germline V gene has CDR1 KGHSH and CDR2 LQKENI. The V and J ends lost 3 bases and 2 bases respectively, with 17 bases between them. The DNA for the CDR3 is TGTGCCAGCTCACCGGCGTACAGGGCCGCAACCTACAATGAGCAGTTCTTC. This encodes CASSPAYRAATYNEQFF.

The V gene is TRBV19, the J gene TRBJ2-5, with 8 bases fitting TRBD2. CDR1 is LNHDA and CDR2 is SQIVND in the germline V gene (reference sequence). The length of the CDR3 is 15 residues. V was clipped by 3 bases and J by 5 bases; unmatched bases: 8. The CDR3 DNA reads TGTGCCAGTAGTATGGGAACGGGGGGGCTGGAGACCCAGTACTTC. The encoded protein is CASSMGTGGLETQYF.

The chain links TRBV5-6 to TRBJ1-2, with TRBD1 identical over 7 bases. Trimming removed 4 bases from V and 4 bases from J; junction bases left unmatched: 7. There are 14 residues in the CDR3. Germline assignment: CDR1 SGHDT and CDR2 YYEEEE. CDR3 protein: CASSTGTEFYGYTF. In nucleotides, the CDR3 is TGTGCCAGCAGCACCGGGACAGAGTTCTATGGCTACACCTTC.

CDR3 DNA sequence: TGTGCCAGCAGTTTTGGACTAGCGGGGCCCCAAGAGACCCAGTACTTC. This translates into CASSFGLAGPQETQYF. This chain joins TRBV6-6 and TRBJ2-5; 12 bases agree with TRBD2. The V gene end was trimmed by 4 bases and the J gene end by 1 base; junction bases not matched to a gene: 4. This CDR3 has 16 residues. Per the germline V gene, CDR1 is MNHNY and CDR2 is SVGAGI (reference sequence).